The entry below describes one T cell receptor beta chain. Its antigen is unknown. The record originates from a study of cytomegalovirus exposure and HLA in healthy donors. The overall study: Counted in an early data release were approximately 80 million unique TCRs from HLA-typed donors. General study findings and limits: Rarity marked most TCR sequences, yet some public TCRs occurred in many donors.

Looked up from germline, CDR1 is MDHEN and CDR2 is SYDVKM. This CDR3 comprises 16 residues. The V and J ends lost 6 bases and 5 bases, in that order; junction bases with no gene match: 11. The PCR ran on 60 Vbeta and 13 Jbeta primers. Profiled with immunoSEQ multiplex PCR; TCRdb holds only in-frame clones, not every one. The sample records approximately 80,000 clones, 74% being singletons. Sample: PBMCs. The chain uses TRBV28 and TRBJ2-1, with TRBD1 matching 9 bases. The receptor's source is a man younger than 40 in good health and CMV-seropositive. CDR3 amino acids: CASRVSTGGTHNEQFF. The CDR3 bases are TGTGCCAGCAGGGTCTCAACAGGGGGCACCCACAATGAGCAGTTCTTC.